This TCR beta chain was recorded in a study of long-term antiretroviral therapy in people with HIV. Regarding the study as a whole: Regardless of time point, clones expanded before ART dominated the repertoire. Although diversity increased after ART, it remained lower than in transplant donor controls.

The authors ran the immunoSEQ assay, v3.0, at survey level. Generated by immunoSEQ multiplex PCR, the TCRdb table keeps only in-frame clones and is missing some. The sample consists of tens of thousands of clones, roughly four fifths of them appearing once. Germline values: CDR1 MDHEN, CDR2 SYDVKM. This CDR3 has 15 amino acids. The V and J ends lost 6 bases and 4 bases, in that order; junction bases with no gene match: 6. A few counts support this clone. Its matching antigen is unknown. This chain joins TRBV28 and TRBJ1-5; TRBD1 matches at 10 bases. The TCR was taken from a man between 18 and 35 years old with HIV. Here the sequenced sample was unsorted PBMCs, taken 0.3 years after starting antiretroviral therapy. CDR3 residues: CASRTGQGTNQPQHF. CDR3 nucleotide sequence: TGTGCCAGCAGGACGGGACAGGGGACGAATCAGCCCCAGCATTTT.